This T cell receptor (beta chain) derives from a study of blood T cell repertoires in COVID-19. In the study overall: The study drew acute and convalescent COVID-19 samples from the United States, Italy and Spain. From T cells, B-cell-depleted T cells, or PBMCs came the material, which was cDNA or gDNA.

Per the study methods: Reference gene primer amplification yielded estimated nucleated cell counts. Measured with immunoSEQ multiplex PCR; TCRdb has only the in-frame clones, and not every one. D and trimming come from the DNA, and the V and J calls and clone size come from that table. Found here are some 66,000 clones, about 80% of them singletons; the top ten hold 6.6%. The length of the CDR3 is 15 residues. CDR1 and CDR2 (germline): SGHVS, FQNEAQ. Germline trimming cut 1 base from V and 2 bases from J; bases unmatched to any gene: 4. Material: peripheral blood. The sequence derives from a man between 60 and 70 years old with acute or convalescent COVID-19. This rearrangement joins TRBV7-8 to TRBJ1-2; 7 bases fit TRBD1. The DNA of the CDR3 is TGTGCCAGCAGCTTAGGAGGGGGCAGGAACTATGGCTACACCTTC. It codes for CASSLGGGRNYGYTF. Looking up the rest from reference TRBV7-8 and TRBJ1-2 gives the full variable domain: GAGVSQSPRYKVAKRGQDVALRCDPISGHVSLFWYQQALGQGPEFLTYFQNEAQLDKSGLPSDRFFAERPEGSVSTLKIQRTQQEDSAVYLCASSLGGGRNYGYTFGSGTRLTVV.